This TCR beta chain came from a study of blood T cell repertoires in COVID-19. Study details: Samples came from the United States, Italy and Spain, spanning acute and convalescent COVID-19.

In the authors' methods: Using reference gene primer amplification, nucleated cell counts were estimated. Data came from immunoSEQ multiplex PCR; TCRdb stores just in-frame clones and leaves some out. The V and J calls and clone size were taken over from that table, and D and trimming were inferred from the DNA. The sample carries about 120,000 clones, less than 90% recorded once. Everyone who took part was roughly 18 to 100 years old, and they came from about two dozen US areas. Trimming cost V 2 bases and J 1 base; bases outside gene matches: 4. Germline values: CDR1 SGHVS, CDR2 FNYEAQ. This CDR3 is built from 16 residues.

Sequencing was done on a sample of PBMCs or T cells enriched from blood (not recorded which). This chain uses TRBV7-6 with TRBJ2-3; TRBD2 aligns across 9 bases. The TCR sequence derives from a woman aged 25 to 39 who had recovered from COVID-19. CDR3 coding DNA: TGTGCCAGCAGCTTATCGGCGGGAGGGGGCACAGATACGCAGTATTTT. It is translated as CASSLSAGGGTDTQYF.